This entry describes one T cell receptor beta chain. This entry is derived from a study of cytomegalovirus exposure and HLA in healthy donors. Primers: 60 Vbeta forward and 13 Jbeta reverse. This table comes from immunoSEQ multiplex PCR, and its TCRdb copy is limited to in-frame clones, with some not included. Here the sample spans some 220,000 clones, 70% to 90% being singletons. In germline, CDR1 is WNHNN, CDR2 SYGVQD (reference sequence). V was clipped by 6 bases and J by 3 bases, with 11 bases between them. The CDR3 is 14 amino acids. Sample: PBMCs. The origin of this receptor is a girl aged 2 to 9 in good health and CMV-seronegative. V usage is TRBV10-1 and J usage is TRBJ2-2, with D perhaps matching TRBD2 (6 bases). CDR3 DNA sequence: TGCGCCAGCAGCCTGGACTACTACACCGGGGAGCTGTTTTTT. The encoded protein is CASSLDYYTGELFF.